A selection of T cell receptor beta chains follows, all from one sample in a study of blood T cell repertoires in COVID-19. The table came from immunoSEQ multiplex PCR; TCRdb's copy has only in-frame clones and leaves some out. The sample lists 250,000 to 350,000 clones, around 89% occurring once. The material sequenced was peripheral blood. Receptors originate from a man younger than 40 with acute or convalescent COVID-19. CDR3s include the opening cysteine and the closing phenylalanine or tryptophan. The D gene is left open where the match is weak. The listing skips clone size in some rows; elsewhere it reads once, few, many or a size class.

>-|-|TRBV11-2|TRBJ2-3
CASSFASREADTQYF
TGTGCCAGCAGCTTTGCTTCCAGGGAGGCAGATACGCAGTATTTT
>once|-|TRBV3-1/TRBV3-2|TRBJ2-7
CASSQQGSPNYEQYF
TGTGCCAGCAGCCAGCAGGGAAGCCCGAATTACGAGCAGTACTTC
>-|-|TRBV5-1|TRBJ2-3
CASSLGGTPDTQYF
TGCGCCAGCAGCTTGGGCGGGACGCCAGATACGCAGTATTTT
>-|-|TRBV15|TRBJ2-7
CATSRDRSSYEQYF
TGTGCCACCAGCAGAGATAGAAGCTCCTACGAGCAGTACTTC
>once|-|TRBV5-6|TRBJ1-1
CASSLALGEVNTEAFF
TGTGCCAGCAGCTTGGCCTTGGGGGAGGTGAACACTGAAGCTTTCTTT
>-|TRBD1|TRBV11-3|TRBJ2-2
CASSLVGTGRHGELFF
TGTGCCAGCAGCTTAGTTGGGACAGGGCGTCACGGGGAGCTGTTTTTT
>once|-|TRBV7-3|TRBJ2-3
CASSQSDTQYF
TGTGCCAGCAGCCAATCAGATACGCAGTATTTT
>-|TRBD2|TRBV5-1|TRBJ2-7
CASSRASGSYEQYF
TGCGCCAGCAGTCGGGCTAGCGGTTCCTACGAGCAGTACTTC
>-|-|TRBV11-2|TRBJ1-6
CASSLFMPPGAPLHF
TGTGCCAGCAGCTTATTTATGCCCCCAGGGGCACCCCTCCACTTT
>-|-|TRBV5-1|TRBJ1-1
CATSQGIDTEAFF
TGCGCCACATCCCAGGGGATAGACACTGAAGCTTTCTTT
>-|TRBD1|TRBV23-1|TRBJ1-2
CASRTGYGYTF
TGCGCCAGCCGGACAGGATATGGCTACACCTTC
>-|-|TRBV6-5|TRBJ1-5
CASSLTGRSNQPQHF
TGTGCCAGCAGTCTCACAGGGCGTAGCAATCAGCCCCAGCATTTT
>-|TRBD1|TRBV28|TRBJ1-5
CASSFYRDSSNQPQHF
TGTGCCAGCAGTTTTTACCGGGACAGCAGCAATCAGCCCCAGCATTTT
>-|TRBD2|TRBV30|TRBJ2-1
CAWSGTRKDNEQFF
TGTGCCTGGAGCGGGACTAGGAAGGACAATGAGCAGTTCTTC
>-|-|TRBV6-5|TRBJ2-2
CASSLRNTGELFF
TGTGCCAGCAGTTTGAGGAACACCGGGGAGCTGTTTTTT
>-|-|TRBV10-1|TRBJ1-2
CAPGSGYTF
TGCGCCCCGGGGAGTGGCTACACCTTC
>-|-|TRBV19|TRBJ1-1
CASSIAANTEAFF
TGTGCCAGTAGTATTGCGGCAAACACTGAAGCTTTCTTT
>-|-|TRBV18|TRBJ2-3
CASSRVGAGRDTQYF
TGTGCCAGCTCACGAGTAGGTGCGGGGCGAGATACGCAGTATTTT
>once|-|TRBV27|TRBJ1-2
CASHKRGIPGGYTF
TGTGCCAGCCACAAGCGGGGCATCCCTGGGGGCTACACCTTC
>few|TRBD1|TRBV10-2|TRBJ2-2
CASSSRDRVITGELFF
TGCGCCAGCAGTTCCCGGGACAGGGTTATCACCGGGGAGCTGTTTTTT